This TCR beta chain was recovered during a study of shared clonotypes between healthy human individuals. This CDR3 has 11 amino acids. Trimming took off 10 bases at V and 3 bases at J, with 10 bases between the two ends. CDR1 MGHDK and CDR2 SYGVNS come from the germline V gene. CD45RO-negative, CCR7-positively selected cells formed the naive CD8 fraction, excluding terminally differentiated effector memory CD45RA+ cells. Clones were sequenced by immunoSEQ multiplex PCR, and TCRdb holds only the in-frame ones, with some missing. The sample records about 2.2 million clones, about 93% being singletons. Source material: naive CD8+ T cells from PBMCs. The chain employs TRBV25-1 and TRBJ2-7; D is undetermined. The TCR was taken from a man in his late teens or twenties in good health. Some clones in this sample may be carry-over from other donors' samples. CDR3 bases: TGTGCCACACAAAGAGACTACGAGCAGTACTTC. Its protein is CATQRDYEQYF.